The present T cell receptor (beta chain) was sequenced within a study of blood T cell repertoires in COVID-19 (dated by TCRdb to about 2020). About the study as a whole: Samples from collaborators originated in the United States, Italy and Spain and spanned both the acute and convalescent phases of COVID-19. The material from the prospective study consisted of cDNA or gDNA derived from T cells, B-cell-depleted T cells, or PBMCs. Subjects who had been exposed to COVID-19, were actively infected with it, or had recovered from it provided the deeply sampled blood TCRbeta repertoires that made up the dataset. The repertoires were released in a freely available public database meant as a resource for research on the immune response to SARS-CoV-2. Samples came from the ongoing ImmuneRACE study (first 160 participants) plus 1,254 subjects from 6 global collaborators. The sample metadata nearly always contained a de-identified subject ID, COVID-19 status, age in years and sex. Where available, HLA class I and class II types were taken from metadata supplied by the sample provider and were not determined by assay-based typing. Overall study results and their limits: The quantity of clinical and demographic metadata differed by source and by participant and was supplied without curation.

TCRbeta CDR3 regions were amplified from genomic DNA by means of the immunoSEQ Assay, a bias-controlled multiplex PCR. The authors' pipeline ran thus. The number of nucleated cells in each sample was estimated from the amplification of reference gene primers within the assay. To quantify the absolute abundance of each unique TCRbeta CDR3 rearrangement, sequence reads were collapsed and filtered. For each sample, productive Simpson clonality was calculated as the square root of Simpson's diversity index over productive rearrangements. The table comes from immuneACCESS by way of TCRdb, which keeps in-frame sequences with V and J called. Part of the clones is missing from these tables; in studies checked, under half for an unresolved V gene and the rest for unknown reasons. That table is the source of V, J and clone size, and D and trimming were worked out from the DNA. The sample has about 85,000 clones on record, around 91% of them singletons. The ten largest make up about 4.3% of the sample.

As regards this clone: The target of this receptor is not known. There are no base qualities to consult, and no much larger clone falls within one base.

The collaborating institutions used their own protocols to collect whole blood in K2EDTA tubes. For TCRbeta analysis, collaborators shipped samples in one of three forms: frozen whole blood, isolated PBMCs, or DNA extracted from either of those sample types. The V and J ends are trimmed by 1 base and 1 base, leaving 11 bases between them. From the cysteine up to the phenylalanine, the CDR3 has a length of 16 residues. The CDR3 DNA has 48 bases and is translated from base 1. Reading the germline V gene gives CDR1 KGHSH and CDR2 LQKENI. The receptor's source is an elderly woman with active or convalescent COVID-19. The V gene is TRBV18 and the J gene is TRBJ1-5; TRBD1 might be the D gene, on 6 matching bases. Sequencing input: peripheral blood. CDR3 sequence: CASSPRLGGSNQPQHF. The sequence in DNA is TGTGCCAGCTCACCACGCCTAGGGGGAAGCAATCAGCCCCAGCATTTT.